These 10 T cell receptor beta chains came from one sample sequenced in a study of blood T cell repertoires in COVID-19. Clones were read by immunoSEQ multiplex PCR, and TCRdb kept only the in-frame ones, dropping some. The sample yields more than 85,000 clones, roughly 92% seen once. Sequenced sample: peripheral blood. These receptors were obtained from a woman aged 45-60 years with COVID-19, enrolled during active disease.

V and J are TRBV19 and TRBJ2-7; D is perhaps TRBD2 (6 bases). Germline V lookup: CDR1 LNHDA, CDR2 SQIVND (reference sequence). This CDR3 has 14 residues. V was cut by 2 bases and J by 0 bases, with 8 bases left in between. The CDR3, as DNA: TGTGCCAGTAGTATACTGGGAGGCTCCTACGAGCAGTACTTC. This encodes CASSILGGSYEQYF.

Here the CDR3 reads CASSSRGDSYNEQFF. The CDR3 region has the DNA TGCGCCAGCAGCTCCAGGGGCGACTCCTACAATGAGCAGTTCTTC. V and J are TRBV5-1 and TRBJ2-1, with TRBD1 as a possible D gene (6 bases). Germline values: CDR1 SGHRS, CDR2 YFSETQ. V shed 3 bases and J shed 0 bases, with 10 bases lying between them. This CDR3 contains 15 residues. The full variable domain, rest sourced from reference TRBV5-1 and TRBJ2-1, is KAGVTQTPRYLIKTRGQQVTLSCSPISGHRSVSWYQQTPGQGLQFLFEYFSETQRNKGNFPGRFSGRQFSNSRSEMNVSTLELGDSALYLCASSSRGDSYNEQFFGPGTRLTVL.

The genes are TRBV9 and TRBJ2-7; 7 bases are shared with TRBD1. The germline V gene has CDR1 SGDLS and CDR2 YYNGEE. The length of the CDR3 is 13 residues. Unmatched junction bases numbered 4, after V lost 5 bases and J lost 2 bases. CDR3 region: CASREQGAYEQYF. Written as DNA, the CDR3 is TGTGCCAGCAGGGAGCAGGGGGCCTACGAGCAGTACTTC.

The chain joins TRBV10-1 to TRBJ2-5, with TRBD1 as a possible D gene (6 bases). CDR3 size: 15 residues. Trimming stripped 3 bases from V and 4 bases from J, with 15 bases between. Germline CDR1 is WNHNN and CDR2 is SYGVQD (reference sequence). CDR3 region: CASSDPDRHGETQYF. The CDR3 nucleotides are TGCGCCAGCAGTGACCCGGACAGACATGGAGAGACCCAGTACTTC.

This sequence joins TRBV5-8 and TRBJ2-5, with TRBD1 identical over 9 bases. This CDR3 has 16 amino acids. Germline values: CDR1 SGHTS, CDR2 YDEGEE. Losses at the gene ends were 4 bases for V and 5 bases for J; bases not matched to a gene: 12. DNA of the CDR3: TGTGCCAGCAGCCCGATGGGACAGGGAACTTGGGAGACCCAGTACTTC. This codes for CASSPMGQGTWETQYF.

The chain links TRBV15 to TRBJ2-1; a possible D gene is TRBD1 (6 bases). The ends were cut back, 3 bases at V and 3 bases at J, with 6 bases in the middle. The CDR3 totals 13 residues. CDR1 LNHNV and CDR2 YYDKDF come from the germline V gene (reference sequence). The CDR3: CATSRDSYNEQFF. CDR3 coding DNA: TGTGCCACCAGCAGGGACAGCTACAATGAGCAGTTCTTC.

The chain has TRBV5-4 and TRBJ1-6, with 9 nucleotides matching TRBD1. This CDR3 region has 16 residues. After removal of 4 bases from V and 10 bases from J, the junction contained 12 bases not matched to a gene. CDR1 and CDR2 from the germline V gene are SGHNT and YYREEE (reference sequence). The CDR3 loop is CASSPLRGTGKSPLHF. The CDR3 DNA reads TGTGCCAGCAGCCCGTTACGAGGGACAGGGAAATCACCCCTCCACTTT.

Only one count was recorded for this clone. The chain carries TRBV14 and TRBJ1-1; 9 bases map to TRBD1. The V gene's germline CDR1 is SGHDN and CDR2 FVKESK. Trimming cost V 3 bases and J 3 bases; bases outside gene matches: 8. The CDR3 is 16 amino acids. Here the CDR3 reads CASSHPKGQGDTEAFF. The DNA of the CDR3 is TGTGCCAGCAGCCACCCTAAGGGACAGGGTGACACTGAAGCTTTCTTT.

J is TRBJ2-2 and V is TRBV19; possible D gene TRBD1, 6 bases. Germline CDR1 and CDR2: LNHDA and SQIVND (reference sequence). V lost 3 bases, J lost 6 bases, and 17 bases lay in between. CDR3 size: 16 residues. The CDR3, as DNA: TGTGCCAGTAGTATGAGCAGGGGATCGTGGGCCGGGGAGCTGTTTTTT. Translated: CASSMSRGSWAGELFF.

V usage is TRBV5-8 and J usage is TRBJ1-1, with 7 bases matching TRBD1. The V and J ends lost 3 bases and 2 bases, in that order; junction bases with no gene match: 7. CDR1 and CDR2 (germline): SGHTS, YDEGEE. This CDR3 spans 15 amino acids. CDR3 in DNA: TGTGCCAGCAGCTCCTCCGGGACAGTAAACACTGAAGCTTTCTTT. It yields the protein CASSSSGTVNTEAFF. Complete variable domain (other parts from reference TRBV5-8 and TRBJ1-1): EAGVTQSPTHLIKTRGQQATLRCSPISGHTSVYWYQQALGLGLQFLLWYDEGEERNRGNFPPRFSGRQFPNYSSELNVNALELEDSALYLCASSSSGTVNTEAFFGQGTRLTVV.